This TCR beta chain was sequenced during a study of vaccination and CD4 T cells after COVID-19. Findings and limits, study-wide: Median SARS-CoV-2-reactive clonotypes rose from approximately 23 to 38, not significantly. Convalescent patients displayed spike mono-reactivity in 304 of 307 vaccine-specific clones.

To note about this clonotype: Its specificity is not known.

With the Oncomine TCR Beta short-read assay, DNA from cultured CD4+ T cells was sequenced. TCRdb used MiXCR to reprocess the PCR reads, holding one entry per CDR3 protein. The data hold about 17,000 distinct CDR3 sequences, with roughly 51% observed a single time. The treatment denotes: approximately 10-day PBMC culture with coronavirus spike peptide pools or control peptides (ViraFEST assay). This CDR3 is 13 amino acids long. The germline V gene encodes CDR1 SGHTA and CDR2 FQGNSA. Unmatched junction bases numbered 4, after V lost 4 bases and J lost 8 bases. The receptor comes from a human donor who had recovered from COVID-19. The V call is TRBV7-2, the J call TRBJ1-2; the match to TRBD1 covers 10 bases. Sequencing used CD4+ T cells from blood, cultured in vitro. CDR3 protein: CASSSRDRGGYTF. The CDR3 DNA reads TGTGCCAGCAGCTCCCGGGACAGGGGAGGCTACACCTTC. Full variable domain (rest looked up from reference TRBV7-2 and TRBJ1-2): GAGVSQSPSNKVTEKGKDVELRCDPISGHTALYWYRQSLGQGLEFLIYFQGNSAPDKSGLPSDRFSAERTGGSVSTLTIQRTQQEDSAVYLCASSSRDRGGYTFGSGTRLTVV.